This T cell receptor beta chain emerged from a study of blood T cell repertoires in COVID-19 (TCRdb year 2020). In the study overall: Collaborator samples came from the United States, Italy and Spain and covered acute and convalescent phases of COVID-19. The prospective study material was composed of cDNA or gDNA derived from T cells, B-cell-depleted T cells, or PBMCs. Subjects who had been exposed to COVID-19, were actively infected with it, or had recovered from it provided the deeply sampled blood TCRbeta repertoires that made up the dataset. The repertoires were released in a freely available public database meant as a resource for research on the immune response to SARS-CoV-2. The samples were drawn from the first 160 participants of the ongoing ImmuneRACE study and from more than 1,000 subjects provided by 6 global collaborators. Nearly every sample came with metadata listing a de-identified subject ID, COVID-19 status, age in years and sex. Where available, HLA class I and class II types were taken from metadata supplied by the sample provider and were not determined by assay-based typing. The full study reports these points: Clinical and demographic metadata were provided uncurated, with the amount varying by source and participant.

The CDR3, cysteine through phenylalanine, is 15 amino acids long. Only the CDR3 portion is preserved as DNA: 45 bases, with reading frame beginning at the first base. Relative to germline, V is 6 bases shorter and J is 1 base shorter, with 18 bases between their ends. Taken from the germline V gene, the CDR1 and CDR2 loops are SQVTM and ANQGSEA. For this clone: Its recognized antigen is unknown. One base away there is no much larger clone; base qualities are not given.

Collaborating institutions collected whole blood in K2EDTA tubes following their own protocols. Collaborator samples were shipped for TCRbeta analysis as frozen whole blood, isolated PBMCs, or DNA extracted from either sample type. TCRbeta CDR3 regions were amplified from genomic DNA using the immunoSEQ Assay, a bias-controlled multiplex PCR. Regarding the original processing steps: Nucleated cell counts per sample were estimated from amplification of reference gene primers within the assay. To quantify the absolute abundance of each unique TCRbeta CDR3 rearrangement, sequence reads were collapsed and filtered. For each sample, productive Simpson clonality was calculated by taking the square root of Simpson's diversity index across productive rearrangements. TCRdb re-hosts the immuneACCESS table, in-frame sequences only. Its copies lack some clones; in the studies checked, an unresolved V gene accounts for under half of them, and the cause for the rest is not known. V and J calls and clone size are copied from that table; D and trimming were computed from the DNA. The sample table shows about 170,000 clones, and around 82% are seen once. Over 2.5% of the sample lies in the top ten.

The sequence links TRBV29-1 to TRBJ1-1; the D gene is not confidently resolved. The sequenced sample was peripheral blood. This receptor was identified in a human donor with acute or convalescent COVID-19. The donor label of this sample is uncertain. The CDR3 loop reads CSVRASRGTNTEAFF. DNA sequence: TGCAGCGTAAGGGCGTCTCGGGGTACGAACACTGAAGCTTTCTTT.